These 17 T cell receptor beta chains came from one sample sequenced in a study of metastatic and nonmetastatic thyroid tumors. Through MiXCR, TCRdb re-clonotyped the PCR reads. Of about 23,000 clones in the sample, approximately 25% were seen once. Each patient came to thyroid surgery without any prior treatment (of any kind). The material sequenced was tumor tissue. The receptors here all came from a female donor with papillary thyroid cancer or a benign thyroid nodule (not recorded which). Some clones in this sample may be carry-over from other donors' samples.

This clone was counted many times. This chain links TRBV30 with TRBJ2-1; TRBD1 might be the D (6 bases). The CDR3 runs 13 residues. V was trimmed by 3 bases and J by 5 bases, leaving 11 bases between them. Looked up from germline, CDR1 is GTSNPN and CDR2 is SVGIG (reference sequence). The CDR3 sequence: CAWSPDSDNEQFF. The CDR3 DNA sequence: TGTGCCTGGAGCCCGGACAGTGACAATGAGCAGTTCTTC.

This clone was seen a handful of times. The junction differs from germline at one of its ends, possibly a read error. The chain links TRBV6-1 to TRBJ1-2; D gene unclear. The CDR3 covers 16 residues. The V gene's germline CDR1 is MNHNS and CDR2 SASEGT. Written as DNA, the CDR3 is TGTGCCAGCATTGAAGTTTACCAGGTGCCCGCCTATGGCTACACCTTC. Amino acid sequence: CASIEVYQVPAYGYTF.

In this sample, this clone turned up many times. The rearrangement links TRBV6-5 to TRBJ2-3; 9 bases align to TRBD1. The junction had 6 bases not matched to a gene; V was cut back by 0 bases and J by 2 bases. Germline assignment: CDR1 MNHEY and CDR2 SVGAGI. CDR3 length equals 17 residues. CDR3 residues: CASSYSKGTGSTDTQYF. The CDR3 DNA reads TGTGCCAGCAGTTACTCGAAGGGGACAGGGTCCACAGATACGCAGTATTTT.

There are many counts of this clone. The chain uses TRBV7-2 and TRBJ2-3; D is unresolved. The V end lost 5 bases, the J end lost 2 bases, and 14 bases lay between the germline ends. Germline-derived CDR1 and CDR2 are SGHTA and FQGNSA. This CDR3 comprises 15 residues. The CDR3 nucleotides read TGTGCCAGCAGCGCAACCAGTACTCACACAGATACGCAGTATTTT. Its protein product is CASSATSTHTDTQYF.

There are many counts of this clone. The CDR3 coding sequence is TGTGCCAGCAGTCCCTTAGCGGGGGTCACAGATACGCAGTATTTT. Protein sequence: CASSPLAGVTDTQYF. The gene calls are TRBV27 and TRBJ2-3; TRBD2 matches at 9 bases. Germline V gene lookup returns CDR1 MNHEY and CDR2 SMNVEV (reference sequence). V shed 5 bases, J shed 2 bases, and the junction held 5 bases outside the gene matches. The CDR3 extends over 15 amino acids.

Ten or more counts support this clone. DNA of the CDR3: TGCGCCAGCAGCCAGGGGTTGGCCTATGGCTACACCTTC. This codes for CASSQGLAYGYTF. The V and J genes are TRBV10-2 and TRBJ1-2; a weak D match, TRBD1 (6 bases). Germline V CDR1 and CDR2: WSHSY, SAAADI. CDR3 length: 13 residues. Trimming removed 6 bases from V and 4 bases from J, with 12 bases in between.

The chain couples TRBV11-2 to TRBJ1-1; 7 bases line up with TRBD1. Germline values: CDR1 SGHAT, CDR2 FQNNGV. Trimming cost V 4 bases and J 1 base; bases outside gene matches: 12. The CDR3 spans 17 residues. For the CDR3, the DNA is TGTGCCAGCAGCTCCCCTAAAACAGGGGCCCCGAACACTGAAGCTTTCTTT. Translating it yields CASSSPKTGAPNTEAFF.

The table lists this clone with a few counts. The chain carries TRBV6-1 and TRBJ1-1; D not certain. V was trimmed by 7 bases and J by 3 bases, leaving 18 bases between them. Germline lookup yields CDR1 MNHNS and CDR2 SASEGT. The CDR3 loop spans 15 amino acids. CDR3 sequence reads: CASIPRRSLDTEAFF. DNA for the CDR3: TGTGCCAGCATTCCCCGGAGGTCCTTGGACACTGAAGCTTTCTTT.

For the CDR3, the DNA is TGTGCCAGCAGCCAAGATCGATATAAGGGGGAAAAACTGTTTTTT. Translation gives CASSQDRYKGEKLFF. The J gene is TRBJ1-4, the V gene TRBV4-2; D possibly corresponds to TRBD1 (5 bases). The CDR3 has 15 residues. V was cut by 0 bases and J by 8 bases, with 13 bases left in between. Looked up from germline, CDR1 is LGHNA and CDR2 is YNFKEQ.

This rearrangement joins TRBV9 to TRBJ2-3, with D possibly being TRBD2 (5 bases). CDR1 and CDR2 (germline): SGDLS, YYNGEE. Trimming stripped 3 bases from V and 6 bases from J, with 20 bases between. The CDR3 totals 16 residues. CDR3 coding DNA: TGTGCCAGCAGCGATAGCGCGGGCCTCGTGGGGGATACGCAGTATTTT. Protein: CASSDSAGLVGDTQYF. The variable domain in full, with the rest retrieved from reference TRBV9 and TRBJ2-3, is DSGVTQTPKHLITATGQRVTLRCSPRSGDLSVYWYQQSLDQGLQFLIQYYNGEERAKGNILERFSAQQFPDLHSELNLSSLELGDSALYFCASSDSAGLVGDTQYFGPGTRLTVL.

Ten or more counts support this clone. The chain carries TRBV6-1 and TRBJ1-2, with 7 bases that match TRBD1. This CDR3 spans 13 amino acids. The V gene end was trimmed by 5 bases and the J gene end by 7 bases; junction bases not matched to a gene: 7. CDR1 and CDR2 from the germline V gene are MNHNS and SASEGT. Here the CDR3 reads CASSSYRGRGYTF. The CDR3 bases are TGTGCCAGCAGTTCCTACAGGGGACGTGGCTACACCTTC.

This clone came up many times. A much larger clone lies one base from this, so it may be a read error. The rearrangement uses TRBV27 and TRBJ1-1; possible D gene TRBD1, 6 bases. Germline V gene sequence: CDR1 MNHEY, CDR2 SMNVEV (reference sequence). Between the trimmed V and J ends, which lost 8 bases and 10 bases, there was a span of 14 bases. The CDR3 has 11 residues. The CDR3: CASHQGTRAFF. For the CDR3, the DNA is TGTGCCAGCCACCAGGGGACTAGAGCTTTCTTT.

This clone was observed many times. The rearrangement links TRBV19 to TRBJ1-5; D may be TRBD1 (6 bases). Per the germline V gene, CDR1 is LNHDA and CDR2 is SQIVND (reference sequence). The V end lost 5 bases, the J end lost 1 base, and 21 bases lay between the germline ends. This CDR3 spans 18 amino acids. CDR3 sequence (DNA): TGTGCCAGTAGTCAAAGGGACATACTATTAGGGAGCAATCAGCCCCAGCATTTT. Amino acid sequence: CASSQRDILLGSNQPQHF.

This chain uses TRBV18 with TRBJ1-2; D unclear. Trimming stripped 3 bases from V and 7 bases from J, with 15 bases between. The CDR3 is made up of 14 amino acids. Germline V lookup: CDR1 KGHSH, CDR2 LQKENI. CDR3 DNA sequence: TGTGCCAGCTCACCCGGGTCCGATCGTACTGGCTACACCTTC. It is translated as CASSPGSDRTGYTF.

The sample holds many counts of this clone. The chain joins TRBV28 to TRBJ2-5, with TRBD2 matching 14 bases. The V gene's germline CDR1 is MDHEN and CDR2 SYDVKM. Trimming at V came to 5 bases and at J to 2 bases, leaving 4 bases not matched to a gene. This CDR3 comprises 16 residues. The CDR3 nucleotides are TGTGCCAGCAGTAAGGGACTAGCGGGGGATCAAGAGACCCAGTACTTC. It is translated as CASSKGLAGDQETQYF.

There are many counts of this clone. This chain connects TRBV14 to TRBJ2-7; no clear D gene. Between the trimmed V and J ends, which lost 1 base and 0 bases, there was a span of 10 bases. In germline, CDR1 is SGHDN, CDR2 FVKESK. This CDR3 has 15 amino acids. In DNA form, the CDR3 reads TGTGCCAGCAGCCAAGGATACGTACTCTCCTACGAGCAGTACTTC. Translation: CASSQGYVLSYEQYF.

As concerns this clone: Compared with germline, one end of the junction differs, possibly owing to a read error. The same CDR3 also results from other DNA sequences found in this sample. The chain links TRBV15 to TRBJ1-2; 9 nucleotides line up with TRBD1. The germline V gene has CDR1 LNHNV and CDR2 YYDKDF (reference sequence). The CDR3 is 13 residues long. The CDR3 nucleotides are TGTGCCACAAGCATGGACAGGGGCTATGGATACACCTTC. Its translation is CATSMDRGYGYTF.